The 8 T cell receptor beta chains below were found in one sample sequenced in a study of blood T cell dynamics during melanoma immunotherapy. Time point defined: pre-treatment baseline. TCRdb's table, derived via immunoSEQ multiplex PCR, lists solely in-frame clones and lacks some. Of 9,900 or so clones detected, roughly 81% appear once; the ten largest clones hold approximately 15%. This specimen consisted of blood, obtained from a patient treated with checkpoint blockade. Receptors were obtained from a human donor with melanoma.

This sequence joins TRBV6-6 and TRBJ2-3; 9 bases match TRBD2. CDR3 length equals 15 residues. Germline V gene lookup returns CDR1 MNHNY and CDR2 SVGAGI (reference sequence). The V gene end was trimmed by 5 bases and the J gene end by 1 base; junction bases not matched to a gene: 4. CDR3 amino acids: CASSHASGGTDTQYF. The CDR3 DNA reads TGTGCCAGCAGTCACGCTAGCGGGGGCACAGATACGCAGTATTTT.

This clone was observed once. The V gene is TRBV18, the J gene TRBJ2-4, with TRBD1 matching 8 bases. Germline V gives CDR1 KGHSH, CDR2 LQKENI. This CDR3 region has 15 residues. J lost 4 bases, V lost 3 bases, and 5 bases had no gene match. CDR3 in DNA: TGTGCCAGCTCACCCACGGGACAGGTGAAAAACATTCAGTACTTC. Protein sequence: CASSPTGQVKNIQYF.

CDR3: CSVGVNYGYTF. The CDR3 DNA sequence: TGCAGCGTTGGGGTCAACTATGGCTACACCTTC. This chain connects TRBV29-1 to TRBJ1-2; D remains ambiguous. The germline V gene has CDR1 SQVTM and CDR2 ANQGSEA. This CDR3 has 11 amino acids. The V end lost 4 bases, the J end lost 2 bases, and 5 bases lay between the germline ends.

This chain joins TRBV11-3 and TRBJ2-3; 8 bases are a match to TRBD1. The CDR3 loop spans 15 amino acids. CDR1 is SGHNT and CDR2 is YENEEA in the germline V gene. Trimming cost V 3 bases and J 2 bases; bases outside gene matches: 4. CDR3 sequence reads: CASSLGQAFTDTQYF. The CDR3 nucleotides are TGTGCCAGCAGCTTGGGACAGGCGTTCACAGATACGCAGTATTTT.

The V call is TRBV7-9, the J call TRBJ2-5, with 8 bases identical to TRBD1. This CDR3 region has 14 residues. Looked up from germline, CDR1 is SEHNR and CDR2 is FQNEAQ (reference sequence). Unmatched junction bases numbered 2, after V lost 1 base and J lost 4 bases. The CDR3, as DNA: TGTGCCAGCAGCTTAGGGACAGGGAGAGAGACCCAGTACTTC. Encoded protein: CASSLGTGRETQYF.

This clone came up a few times. This chain connects TRBV4-1 to TRBJ1-1; D is unresolved. The CDR3 runs 14 residues. Per the germline V gene, CDR1 is MGHRA and CDR2 is YSYEKL. Deletions cut 2 bases from V and 0 bases from J, with 7 bases between. CDR3 sequence reads: CASSQQQMNTEAFF. In nucleotides, the CDR3 is TGCGCCAGCAGCCAACAACAGATGAACACTGAAGCTTTCTTT.

This sequence joins TRBV18 and TRBJ1-1; no reliable D call. Per germline, CDR1 KGHSH and CDR2 LQKENI. V lost 3 bases and J 0 bases, leaving 2 bases between the germline ends. This CDR3 comprises 12 residues. The CDR3 region is CASSPLNTEAFF. The CDR3 DNA sequence: TGTGCCAGCTCACCCCTGAACACTGAAGCTTTCTTT.

This sequence joins TRBV19 and TRBJ1-1; weak D call: TRBD1 (5 bases). Trimming took 7 bases from V and 4 from J, leaving 16 bases between them. The CDR3 has 14 amino acids. Germline values: CDR1 LNHDA, CDR2 SQIVND (reference sequence). DNA of the CDR3: TGTGCCAGTATGGGGGGGGGAAAGGGCACTGAAGCTTTCTTT. This codes for CASMGGGKGTEAFF. Filled out from reference TRBV19 and TRBJ1-1, the complete variable domain reads DGGITQSPKYLFRKEGQNVTLSCEQNLNHDAMYWYRQDPGQGLRLIYYSQIVNDFQKGDIAEGYSVSREKKESFPLTVTSAQKNPTAFYLCASMGGGKGTEAFFGQGTRLTVV.